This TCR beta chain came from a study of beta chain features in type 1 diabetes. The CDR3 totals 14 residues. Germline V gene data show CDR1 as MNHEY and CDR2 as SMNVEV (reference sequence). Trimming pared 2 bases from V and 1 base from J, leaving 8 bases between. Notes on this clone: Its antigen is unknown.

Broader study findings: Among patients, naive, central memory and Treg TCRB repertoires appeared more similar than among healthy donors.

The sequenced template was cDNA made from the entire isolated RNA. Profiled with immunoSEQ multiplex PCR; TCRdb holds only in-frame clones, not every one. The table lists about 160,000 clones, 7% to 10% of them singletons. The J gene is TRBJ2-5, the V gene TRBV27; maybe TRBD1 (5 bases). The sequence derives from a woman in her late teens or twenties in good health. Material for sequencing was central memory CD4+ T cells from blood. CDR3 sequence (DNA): TGTGCCAGCAGTTTAAGGGGCTTCCAAGAGACCCAGTACTTC. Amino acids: CASSLRGFQETQYF.